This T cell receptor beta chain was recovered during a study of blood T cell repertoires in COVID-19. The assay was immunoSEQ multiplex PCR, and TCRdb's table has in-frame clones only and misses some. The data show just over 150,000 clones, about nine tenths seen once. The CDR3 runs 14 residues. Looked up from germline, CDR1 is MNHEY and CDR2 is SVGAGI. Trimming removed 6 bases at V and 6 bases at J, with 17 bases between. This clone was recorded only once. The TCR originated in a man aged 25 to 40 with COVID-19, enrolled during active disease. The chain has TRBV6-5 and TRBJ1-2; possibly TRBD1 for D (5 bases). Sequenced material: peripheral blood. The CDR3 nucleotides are TGTGCCAGCAGACGGGGGAATCGTTTAGATGGCTACACCTTC. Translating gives CASRRGNRLDGYTF.